The 27 T cell receptor beta chains reported below all come from one sample, sequenced in a study of cytomegalovirus exposure and HLA in healthy donors. PCR used 60 Vbeta primers and 13 Jbeta primers. Produced via immunoSEQ multiplex PCR; TCRdb's table is partial and in-frame only. The sample includes about 95,000 clones, around 82% seen only once; the top ten take 3.4%. Sequencing was carried out using PBMCs. All receptors derive from a man aged 30-40 years in good health and CMV-seropositive.

The chain has TRBV6-5 and TRBJ2-1, with 7 nucleotides matching TRBD2. The length of the CDR3 is 16 residues. Losses at the gene ends were 0 bases for V and 6 bases for J; bases not matched to a gene: 8. Germline CDR1 is MNHEY and CDR2 is SVGAGI. CDR3 loop: CASSYSAGGSINEQFF. The CDR3 region has the DNA TGTGCCAGCAGTTACTCGGCTGGCGGGAGTATCAATGAGCAGTTCTTC.

This chain joins TRBV19 and TRBJ1-2; TRBD1 matches at 7 bases. Trimming cost V 4 bases and J 5 bases; bases outside gene matches: 10. The length of the CDR3 is 15 residues. The germline V gene encodes CDR1 LNHDA and CDR2 SQIVND (reference sequence). The CDR3 reads CASSTPGQVGYGYTF. The CDR3 coding sequence is TGTGCCAGTAGTACTCCCGGACAGGTGGGATATGGCTACACCTTC.

The CDR3 DNA is TGCAGCGTTGAACAGGGGGTCAATCAGCCCCAGCATTTT. This codes for CSVEQGVNQPQHF. The genes are TRBV29-1 and TRBJ1-5; 7 nucleotides line up with TRBD1. The CDR3 contains 13 residues. The V segment lost 2 bases and the J segment 3 bases; nucleotides outside the gene matches: 1. CDR1 and CDR2 (germline): SQVTM, ANQGSEA. Looking up the rest from reference TRBV29-1 and TRBJ1-5 gives the full variable domain: SAVISQKPSRDICQRGTSLTIQCQVDSQVTMMFWYRQQPGQSLTLIATANQGSEATYESGFVIDKFPISRPNLTFSTLTVSNMSPEDSSIYLCSVEQGVNQPQHFGDGTRLSIL.

This CDR3 is CASSLDSVPETQYF. CDR3 nucleotides: TGTGCCAGCAGCTTAGACTCCGTCCCCGAGACCCAGTACTTC. The V gene is TRBV7-2, the J gene TRBJ2-5; D remains ambiguous. The CDR3 is 14 residues long. Germline V gene sequence: CDR1 SGHTA, CDR2 FQGNSA. V was clipped by 1 base and J by 5 bases, with 11 bases between them.

This chain links TRBV4-3 with TRBJ1-6; 7 bases line up with TRBD1. Germline assignment: CDR1 LGHNA and CDR2 YSLEER. With V trimmed by 1 base and J by 6 bases, 0 bases remained unmatched. The CDR3 spans 14 residues. The CDR3 nucleotides are TGCGCCAGCAGCCAAGGACAGGGTAATTCACCCCTCCACTTT. Translation: CASSQGQGNSPLHF.

The chain carries TRBV6-5 and TRBJ2-3, with D perhaps TRBD2 (6 bases). The V gene's germline CDR1 is MNHEY and CDR2 SVGAGI. Deletions cut 6 bases from V and 0 bases from J, with 13 bases between. This CDR3 is 15 amino acids long. The CDR3 DNA reads TGTGCCAGCAGATCTAGCGTATTAAGCACAGATACGCAGTATTTT. Protein: CASRSSVLSTDTQYF.

For the CDR3, the DNA is TGTGCCAGCAGCTTGGAGCTAGCGGGAGGAAAAGAGACCCAGTACTTC. Its translation is CASSLELAGGKETQYF. The chain has TRBV5-4 and TRBJ2-5; TRBD2 agrees at 11 bases. The ends lost 0 bases at V and 3 bases at J; junction bases unmatched: 4. Germline-derived CDR1 and CDR2 are SGHNT and YYREEE (reference sequence). The CDR3 covers 16 residues.

V and J are TRBV19 and TRBJ2-7, with 8 bases matching TRBD1. The CDR3 is 15 residues long. The junction had 5 bases not matched to a gene; V was cut back by 3 bases and J by 1 base. Germline assignment: CDR1 LNHDA and CDR2 SQIVND (reference sequence). CDR3 in DNA: TGTGCCAGTAGTATCTTTGGGACAGGATCCTACGAGCAGTACTTC. This gives the protein CASSIFGTGSYEQYF. Full variable domain (remainder filled in from reference TRBV19 and TRBJ2-7): DGGITQSPKYLFRKEGQNVTLSCEQNLNHDAMYWYRQDPGQGLRLIYYSQIVNDFQKGDIAEGYSVSREKKESFPLTVTSAQKNPTAFYLCASSIFGTGSYEQYFGPGTRLTVT.

The V gene is TRBV9, the J gene TRBJ2-5; 9 positions agree with TRBD2. CDR1 SGDLS and CDR2 YYNGEE come from the germline V gene. Losses at the gene ends were 0 bases for V and 5 bases for J; bases not matched to a gene: 5. The CDR3 is 15 amino acids. The CDR3 reads CASSVGLAGPETQYF. In nucleotides, the CDR3 is TGTGCCAGCAGCGTAGGGCTAGCGGGACCTGAGACCCAGTACTTC.

The chain joins TRBV27 to TRBJ2-7; no clear D. V lost 4 bases and J 4 bases, leaving 8 bases between the germline ends. Germline values: CDR1 MNHEY, CDR2 SMNVEV (reference sequence). CDR3 size: 12 residues. The CDR3 nucleotides read TGTGCCAGCAGTTCCTCGGTGTACGAGCAGTACTTC. This translates into CASSSSVYEQYF.

The chain joins TRBV11-2 to TRBJ2-3; 8 bases fit TRBD2. The CDR3 is 16 residues long. CDR1 and CDR2 from the germline V gene are SGHAT and FQNNGV. V lost 5 bases to trimming and J lost 3 bases; unmatched junction nucleotides: 10. The CDR3 here is CASSPAPGLVTDTQYF. CDR3 sequence (DNA): TGTGCCAGCAGCCCCGCCCCGGGACTAGTAACAGATACGCAGTATTTT. The variable domain in full, completed from reference TRBV11-2 and TRBJ2-3, reads EAGVAQSPRYKIIEKRQSVAFWCNPISGHATLYWYQQILGQGPKLLIQFQNNGVVDDSQLPKDRFSAERLKGVDSTLKIQPAKLEDSAVYLCASSPAPGLVTDTQYFGPGTRLTVL.

The gene calls are TRBV7-9 and TRBJ2-1; D is possibly TRBD2 (5 bases). Trimming took 0 bases from V and 2 from J, leaving 5 bases between them. The CDR3 contains 14 residues. Looked up from germline, CDR1 is SEHNR and CDR2 is FQNEAQ (reference sequence). CDR3 residues: CASSLAAAYNEQFF. DNA for the CDR3: TGTGCCAGCAGCTTAGCAGCGGCCTACAATGAGCAGTTCTTC.

The J gene is TRBJ1-5, the V gene TRBV18; the D is unclear. The CDR3 runs to 16 residues. Germline V gene lookup returns CDR1 KGHSH and CDR2 LQKENI. V lost 2 bases, J lost 2 bases, and 13 bases lay in between. CDR3 sequence (DNA): TGTGCCAGCTCACCATCACCGCGGCTTGGCAATCAGCCCCAGCATTTT. This encodes CASSPSPRLGNQPQHF.

The chain joins TRBV5-4 to TRBJ2-3; D is ambiguous. From germline, CDR1 is SGHNT and CDR2 YYREEE (reference sequence). V was shortened by 3 bases and J by 5 bases, with 10 bases between the two germline ends. The CDR3 has 13 residues. The CDR3 coding sequence is TGTGCCAGCAGCTCACCACAAAAAGATACGCAGTATTTT. Protein product: CASSSPQKDTQYF.

The gene calls are TRBV7-9 and TRBJ2-7, with 10 positions matching TRBD2. This CDR3 comprises 15 residues. From germline, CDR1 is SEHNR and CDR2 FQNEAQ (reference sequence). The junction had 7 bases not matched to a gene; V was cut back by 6 bases and J by 2 bases. DNA of the CDR3: TGTGCCAGCAGTAATACTAGCGGGAAGACCTACGAGCAGTACTTC. Protein: CASSNTSGKTYEQYF.

J is TRBJ2-2 and V is TRBV29-1; unclear D gene. Germline CDR1 is SQVTM and CDR2 is ANQGSEA. CDR3 length: 13 amino acids. Trimming shortened V by 5 bases and J by 2 bases, and 9 bases separated the two germline ends. CDR3 sequence: CSVHRTNTGELFF. DNA for the CDR3: TGCAGCGTTCATCGCACAAACACCGGGGAGCTGTTTTTT.

The V call is TRBV10-3, the J call TRBJ1-4; 8 bases agree with TRBD1. Germline CDR1 and CDR2: ENHRY and SYGVKD. The CDR3 covers 16 residues. The V segment lost 6 bases and the J segment 0 bases; nucleotides outside the gene matches: 6. CDR3 nucleotides: TGTGCCATCAGGGGAGGACAGGGAGCAACTAATGAAAAACTGTTTTTT. Its protein product is CAIRGGQGATNEKLFF.

The chain has TRBV18 and TRBJ1-4; D may be TRBD1 (6 bases). CDR1 KGHSH and CDR2 LQKENI come from the germline V gene. The length of the CDR3 is 14 residues. With 5 bases removed from V and 8 bases from J, the gap between germline ends came to 15 bases. CDR3 sequence reads: CASSSTGIREKLFF. As DNA, the CDR3 is TGTGCCAGCTCAAGTACAGGGATCCGCGAAAAACTGTTTTTT.

This clone was detected once. V usage is TRBV5-1 and J usage is TRBJ2-2, with a weak D call TRBD1 (7 bases). The CDR3 contains 16 residues. From germline, CDR1 is SGHRS and CDR2 YFSETQ. V was cut by 2 bases and J by 0 bases, with 11 bases left in between. For the CDR3, the DNA is TGCGCCAGCAGCTTAGGAGGGGGCGCGAACACCGGGGAGCTGTTTTTT. Protein product: CASSLGGGANTGELFF.

The chain is built from TRBV28 and TRBJ2-7; tentatively, D is TRBD1 (6 bases). Looked up from germline, CDR1 is MDHEN and CDR2 is SYDVKM. CDR3 length: 17 amino acids. The germline V and J ends were trimmed by 3 bases and 5 bases, with 23 bases remaining between them. CDR3 amino acids: CASSFWGTGTPPHEQYF. The CDR3 DNA follows: TGTGCCAGCAGTTTTTGGGGGACCGGGACACCCCCTCACGAGCAGTACTTC.

J is TRBJ2-7 and V is TRBV30; D perhaps matches TRBD1 (6 bases). The V end lost 5 bases, the J end lost 3 bases, and 17 bases lay between the germline ends. The CDR3 contains 14 residues. The germline V gene encodes CDR1 GTSNPN and CDR2 SVGIG (reference sequence). The CDR3 DNA reads TGTGCCTGGGGGGGCGGCGGAGCCCTCTACGAGCAGTACTTC. Amino acids: CAWGGGGALYEQYF.

This clone was recorded only once. This chain joins TRBV19 and TRBJ2-7; 16 bases match TRBD2. The germline V gene has CDR1 LNHDA and CDR2 SQIVND (reference sequence). V lost 9 bases and J lost 5; bases outside the gene matches: 13. CDR3 length: 17 amino acids. The CDR3 loop is CASSDKGLAGGYHEQYF. The CDR3 DNA sequence: TGTGCCAGCAGTGACAAGGGACTAGCGGGAGGGTATCACGAGCAGTACTTC.

The rearrangement links TRBV5-4 to TRBJ2-2, with 14 bases identical to TRBD2. The V and J ends lost 4 bases and 8 bases, in that order; junction bases with no gene match: 7. The CDR3 is made up of 16 amino acids. From germline, CDR1 is SGHNT and CDR2 YYREEE (reference sequence). DNA of the CDR3: TGTGCCAGCAGCCCAGGGACTAGCGGGAGAACGGGGGAGCTGTTTTTT. Protein product: CASSPGTSGRTGELFF.

This clone turned up a few times. V gene TRBV6-5 combines with J gene TRBJ1-1; TRBD1 agrees at 7 bases. V was pared by 4 bases and J by 7 bases, with 9 bases of the junction left unmatched. CDR3 size: 14 residues. Per germline, CDR1 MNHEY and CDR2 SVGAGI. CDR3 sequence: CASSFRTGLHEAFF. The CDR3, as DNA: TGTGCCAGCAGTTTTAGGACAGGCCTTCATGAAGCTTTCTTT.

This clone appeared once. This CDR3 is CASSEHYPGLLGYEQYF. As DNA, the CDR3 is TGTGCCAGCAGTGAACATTATCCGGGACTACTCGGGTACGAGCAGTACTTC. The genes are TRBV6-1 and TRBJ2-7; 7 bases agree with TRBD2. With 2 bases clipped from V and 4 bases from J, the junction kept 14 bases outside the gene matches. CDR1 and CDR2 from the germline V gene are MNHNS and SASEGT. The CDR3 extends over 17 amino acids.

V gene TRBV28 combines with J gene TRBJ1-2; unclear D gene. CDR1 is MDHEN, CDR2 SYDVKM, per germline. Trimming stripped 6 bases from V and 8 bases from J, with 13 bases between. This CDR3 has 12 amino acids. The CDR3 bases are TGTGCCAGCAGCCGATCGGTGGGCGGCTACACCTTC. The encoded protein is CASSRSVGGYTF.

J is TRBJ1-3 and V is TRBV5-1, with D unclear. The CDR3 extends over 15 amino acids. The V end lost 0 bases, the J end lost 0 bases, and 7 bases lay between the germline ends. CDR1 and CDR2 from the germline V gene are SGHRS and YFSETQ. CDR3 amino acids: CASSLAGSSGNTIYF. For the CDR3, the DNA is TGCGCCAGCAGCTTGGCCGGGAGCTCTGGAAACACCATATATTTT.